The text below deals with one T cell receptor (beta chain). These data belong to a study of blood T cell repertoires in COVID-19. In the study overall: There were acute and convalescent COVID-19 samples, and they came from the United States, Italy and Spain. T cells, B-cell-depleted T cells, or PBMCs supplied cDNA or gDNA.

Germline V gene data show CDR1 as KGHSH and CDR2 as LQKENI. V was shortened by 0 bases and J by 4 bases, with 9 bases between the two germline ends. There are 14 residues in the CDR3. In the original processing: Reference gene primers were amplified, and this amplification served to estimate nucleated cell counts. TCRdb's copy holds only in-frame clones and misses some; the assay was immunoSEQ multiplex PCR. V and J calls and clone size are copied from that table; D and trimming were computed from the DNA. The sample consists of 80,000 or so clones, roughly 85% of them appearing once. One Seattle source followed patients from active infection through their disease course.

This chain connects TRBV18 to TRBJ1-2; D gene unclear. The sequencing input was peripheral blood. The clonotype originates from a man between 60 and 70 years old with COVID-19, enrolled during active disease. The DNA of the CDR3 is TGTGCCAGCTCACCACCGGCACATTCCTATGGCTACACCTTC. It encodes CASSPPAHSYGYTF.